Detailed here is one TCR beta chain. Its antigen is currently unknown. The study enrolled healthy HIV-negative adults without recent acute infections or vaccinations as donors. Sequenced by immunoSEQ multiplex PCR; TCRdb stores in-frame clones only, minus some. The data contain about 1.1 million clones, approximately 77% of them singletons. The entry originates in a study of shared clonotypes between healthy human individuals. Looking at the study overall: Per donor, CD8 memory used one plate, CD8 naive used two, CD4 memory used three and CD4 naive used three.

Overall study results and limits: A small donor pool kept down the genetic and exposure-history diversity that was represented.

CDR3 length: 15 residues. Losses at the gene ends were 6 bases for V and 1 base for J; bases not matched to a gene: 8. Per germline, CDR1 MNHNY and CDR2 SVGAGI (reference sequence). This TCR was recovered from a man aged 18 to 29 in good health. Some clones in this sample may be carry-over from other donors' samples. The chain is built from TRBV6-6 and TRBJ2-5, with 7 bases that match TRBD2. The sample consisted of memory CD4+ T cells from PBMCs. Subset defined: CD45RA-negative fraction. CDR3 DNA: TGTGCCAGCAGATCCGGGACTACCAGCCAAGAGACCCAGTACTTC. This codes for CASRSGTTSQETQYF.